Listed below are T cell receptor beta chains from one sample, sequenced in a study of CD4 T cells in relation to SARS-CoV-2 and coronaviruses. TCRdb keeps only in-frame clones here, not all; method: immunoSEQ multiplex PCR. The profile shows fewer than 14,000 clones, around 86% of them singletons. Sequencing was carried out using naive CD4+ T cells from PBMCs. These receptors were collected from an adult with COVID-19. Each CDR3 is given with its conserved first and last residue. A D gene is named only where the DNA matches it firmly. Expanded clones are given a class, and other clones once, few, many or no size at all.

TRBV18	TRBD1	TRBJ2-7	.	TGTGCCAGCTCACCGCCGGGACAGGGTTACGAGCAGTACTTC	CASSPPGQGYEQYF
TRBV4-2	TRBD2	TRBJ2-7	.	TGTGCCAGCAGCCAACTAACTAGCGGGGTCGAGCAGTACTTC	CASSQLTSGVEQYF
TRBV2	TRBD1	TRBJ1-5	.	TGTGCCAGCAGTGCGACAGAGGGACAGGGGGCCAGTTGGAGCAATCAGCCCCAGCATTTT	CASSATEGQGASWSNQPQHF
TRBV29-1	.	TRBJ2-7	.	TGCAGCGTTAGGGGCAGACTCAGCTCCTACGAGCAGTACTTC	CSVRGRLSSYEQYF
TRBV4-3	TRBD1	TRBJ2-3	.	TGCGCCAGCAGCCACATAGACAGGGCAAGCACAGATACGCAGTATTTT	CASSHIDRASTDTQYF
TRBV27	.	TRBJ2-3	.	TGTGCCAGCAGGGGGCGGACAGATACGCAGTATTTT	CASRGRTDTQYF
TRBV3-1/TRBV3-2	.	TRBJ2-3	.	TGTGCCAGCAGCCAATTTTTAGCTATAGATACGCAGTATTTT	CASSQFLAIDTQYF
TRBV6-2/TRBV6-3	.	TRBJ2-2	once	TGTGCCAGCAGTTATTACGCGGTGGTCGACACCGGGGAGCTGTTTTTT	CASSYYAVVDTGELFF
TRBV7-2	.	TRBJ2-3	.	TGTGCCAGCAGCTTAGGTTCAGGGGCGCGTACAGATACGCAGTATTTT	CASSLGSGARTDTQYF
TRBV3-1/TRBV3-2	TRBD1	TRBJ1-6	.	TGTGCCAGCAGCCAAGAGGATTTTGGACAGGAGAACCCTTTTTGGTCCTATAATTCACCCCTCCACTTT	CASSQEDFGQENPFWSYNSPLHF
TRBV6-5	TRBD2	TRBJ2-1	.	TGTGCCAGCAGTTACTTTGGGGGGGGAGCCTACAATGAGCAGTTCTTC	CASSYFGGGAYNEQFF
TRBV11-2	.	TRBJ2-7	.	TGTGCCAGCAGCTCCGATGTGAGGGCCGCGGGGAACAACGAGCAGTACTTC	CASSSDVRAAGNNEQYF
TRBV6-5	.	TRBJ2-7	.	TGTGCCAGTAATCAGGGGCCCTTTTACGAGCAGTACTTC	CASNQGPFYEQYF
TRBV5-6	TRBD1	TRBJ1-6	.	TGTGCCAGCAGCCGGGGACAGCTCTATAATTCACCCCTCCACTTT	CASSRGQLYNSPLHF
TRBV30	.	TRBJ1-2	.	TGTGCCTGGCCCCGCCGCAGTGGCAACTATGGCTACACCTTC	CAWPRRSGNYGYTF
TRBV5-1	.	TRBJ1-5	.	TGCGCCAGCAGCCCCTCAATTGGGGATCAGCCCCAGCATTTT	CASSPSIGDQPQHF
TRBV4-2	.	TRBJ1-2	once	TGTGCCAGCAGCCAAGATGTGGGGTTGGGCTATGGCTACACCTTC	CASSQDVGLGYGYTF
TRBV6-2/TRBV6-3	.	TRBJ2-7	.	TGTGCCAGCAGTTATATCGGGCGGGGCTCCCACTACGAGCAGTACTTC	CASSYIGRGSHYEQYF
TRBV6-5	.	TRBJ1-6	.	TGTGCCAGCATTTCGGCCGCCTTGGCTAATTCACCCCTCCACTTT	CASISAALANSPLHF
TRBV19	.	TRBJ1-1	.	TGTGCCAGTAGTATTGAGACGGGGAACACTGAAGCTTTCTTT	CASSIETGNTEAFF
TRBV21-1	.	TRBJ1-2	.	TGTGCCAGCAGCCTCTCCGCCACAGTTAACTATGGCTACACCTTC	CASSLSATVNYGYTF
TRBV6-6	.	TRBJ1-3	.	TGTGCCAGCAGTAAGACAGGAGGGGACTCTGGAAACACCATATATTTT	CASSKTGGDSGNTIYF
TRBV4-3	.	TRBJ1-2	.	TGCGCCAGCAGCCAAGATCCCTTGGGGCTTTATGGCTACACCTTC	CASSQDPLGLYGYTF
TRBV3-1/TRBV3-2	.	TRBJ1-2	.	TGTGCCAGCAGCCAAGACCAAAACCGGGACGGCTATGGCTACACCTTC	CASSQDQNRDGYGYTF
TRBV9	.	TRBJ1-2	.	TGTGCCAGCAGCGTAGAAGGGGCCGTTAACTATGGCTACACCTTC	CASSVEGAVNYGYTF
TRBV3-1/TRBV3-2	TRBD1	TRBJ1-4	.	TGTGCCAGCAGCCCGGACAGGGTTTCGGAAAAACTGTTTTTT	CASSPDRVSEKLFF
TRBV6-1	.	TRBJ2-2	.	TGTGCCAGCAAGGGACGGAGGAACACCGGGGAGCTGTTTTTT	CASKGRRNTGELFF
TRBV21-1	.	TRBJ1-3	.	TGTGCCAGCAACCTACTAGACTCTGGAAACACCATATATTTT	CASNLLDSGNTIYF
TRBV4-2	.	TRBJ2-5	.	TGTGCCAGCAGCCCCCGGGAGTACCAAGAGACCCAGTACTTC	CASSPREYQETQYF
TRBV3-1/TRBV3-2	TRBD1	TRBJ2-4	.	TGTGCCAGCAGCTACCGACAGGGGAGGTCCAAAAACATTCAGTACTTC	CASSYRQGRSKNIQYF